Listed here are 5 T cell receptor beta chains from one sample, sequenced in a study of cytomegalovirus exposure and HLA in healthy donors. 13 Jbeta primers and 60 Vbeta primers were used for the PCR. Profiling relied on immunoSEQ multiplex PCR, and the TCRdb table lists in-frame clones only, not all of them. The data hold 130,000 to 150,000 clones, with about three quarters observed a single time. Sequenced input: PBMCs. The receptors stem from a human donor in good health.

V is TRBV4-2 and J is TRBJ2-3, with 8 bases that match TRBD2. The CDR3 contains 19 residues. The J segment lost 0 bases and the V segment lost 4 bases, leaving 15 bases of the junction unmatched. Germline V gene lookup returns CDR1 LGHNA and CDR2 YNFKEQ. CDR3 DNA sequence: TGTGCCAGCAGCCCGGTCGGAAGGGTAGCGGGGCGTAGCACAGATACGCAGTATTTT. It codes for CASSPVGRVAGRSTDTQYF.

V is TRBV5-1 and J is TRBJ1-1; the D is unclear. The CDR3 covers 13 residues. Germline assignment: CDR1 SGHRS and CDR2 YFSETQ. Trimming left V 7 bases short and J 5 bases short, with 15 bases between. CDR3 residues: CASSMSGVTEAFF. In DNA form, the CDR3 reads TGCGCCAGCTCCATGAGCGGGGTAACTGAAGCTTTCTTT.

This clone was counted between two and nine times. The gene calls are TRBV29-1 and TRBJ1-1; a weak D match, TRBD1 (6 bases). Per germline, CDR1 SQVTM and CDR2 ANQGSEA. Deletions cut 3 bases from V and 6 bases from J, with 11 bases between. This CDR3 comprises 12 residues. The DNA of the CDR3 is TGCAGCGTTGAGGGGGCTCCGTCTGAAGCTTTCTTT. Protein: CSVEGAPSEAFF.

V gene TRBV19 combines with J gene TRBJ1-2, with no clear D. This CDR3 is 16 amino acids long. The germline CDR1 and CDR2 sequences are LNHDA and SQIVND (reference sequence). The V end lost 5 bases, the J end lost 4 bases, and 20 bases lay between the germline ends. As DNA, the CDR3 is TGTGCCAGTAGTGAGGCCGGATCCCTGAGCGCCTATGGCTACACCTTC. It yields the protein CASSEAGSLSAYGYTF. Full variable domain (rest looked up from reference TRBV19 and TRBJ1-2): DGGITQSPKYLFRKEGQNVTLSCEQNLNHDAMYWYRQDPGQGLRLIYYSQIVNDFQKGDIAEGYSVSREKKESFPLTVTSAQKNPTAFYLCASSEAGSLSAYGYTFGSGTRLTVV.

To note about this clone: At one end, the junction sequence differs from germline, possibly due to a read error. V and J are TRBV11-2 and TRBJ2-3, with D unclear. This CDR3 is 16 amino acids long. Germline V CDR1 and CDR2: SGHAT, FQNNGV. CDR3 nucleotides: TGTGCCAGCAGCGTAGACCATGGCGTCCGGGCAGATACGCAGTATTTT. Protein: CASSVDHGVRADTQYF.